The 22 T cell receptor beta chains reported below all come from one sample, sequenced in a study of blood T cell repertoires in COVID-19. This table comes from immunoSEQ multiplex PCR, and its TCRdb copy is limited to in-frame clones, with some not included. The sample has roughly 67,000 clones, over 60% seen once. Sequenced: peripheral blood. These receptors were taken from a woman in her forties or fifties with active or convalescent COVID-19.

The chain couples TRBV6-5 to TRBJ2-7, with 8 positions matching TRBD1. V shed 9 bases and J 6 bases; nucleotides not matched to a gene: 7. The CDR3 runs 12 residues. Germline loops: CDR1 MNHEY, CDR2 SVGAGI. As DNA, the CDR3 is TGTGCCAGTGGTCGCACAGGGGGCGAGCAGTACTTC. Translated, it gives CASGRTGGEQYF.

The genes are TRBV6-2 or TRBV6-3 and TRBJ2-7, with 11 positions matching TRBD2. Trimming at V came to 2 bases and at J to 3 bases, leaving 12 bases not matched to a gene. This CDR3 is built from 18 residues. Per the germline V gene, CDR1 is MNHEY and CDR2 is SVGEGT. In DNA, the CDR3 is TGTGCCAGCAGTTACCCTAGCGGGAGGTCTCGGCAGAACTACGAGCAGTACTTC. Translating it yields CASSYPSGRSRQNYEQYF.

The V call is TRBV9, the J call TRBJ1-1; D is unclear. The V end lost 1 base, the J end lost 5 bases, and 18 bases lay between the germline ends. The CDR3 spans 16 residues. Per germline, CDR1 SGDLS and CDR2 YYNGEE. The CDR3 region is CASSVSPRRSGTEAFF. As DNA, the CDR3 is TGTGCCAGCAGCGTATCCCCTAGGCGGTCGGGGACTGAAGCTTTCTTT.

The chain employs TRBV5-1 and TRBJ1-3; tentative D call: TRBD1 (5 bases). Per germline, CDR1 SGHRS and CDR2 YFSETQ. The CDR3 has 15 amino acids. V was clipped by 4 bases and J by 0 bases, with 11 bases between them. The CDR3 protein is CASSPTGDSGNTIYF. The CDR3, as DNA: TGCGCCAGCAGCCCCACAGGAGACTCTGGAAACACCATATATTTT.

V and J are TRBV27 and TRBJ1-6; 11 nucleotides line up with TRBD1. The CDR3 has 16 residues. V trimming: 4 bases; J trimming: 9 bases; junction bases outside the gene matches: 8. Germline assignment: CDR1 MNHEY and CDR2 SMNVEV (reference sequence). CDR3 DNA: TGTGCCAGCAGTTCCTACCTCGGACAGGGGGCTTCACCCCTCCACTTT. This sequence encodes CASSSYLGQGASPLHF.

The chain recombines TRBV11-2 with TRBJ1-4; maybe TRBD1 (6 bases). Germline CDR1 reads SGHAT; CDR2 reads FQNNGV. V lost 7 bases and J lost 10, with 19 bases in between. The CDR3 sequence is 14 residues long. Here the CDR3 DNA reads TGTGCCAGCAAGCAGGGGTCCCAAATAGGAAAACTGTTTTTT. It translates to CASKQGSQIGKLFF.

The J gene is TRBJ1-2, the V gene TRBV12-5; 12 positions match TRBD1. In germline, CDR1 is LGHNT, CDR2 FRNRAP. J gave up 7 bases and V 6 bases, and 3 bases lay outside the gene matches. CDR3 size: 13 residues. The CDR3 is CASGWDRGLGYTF. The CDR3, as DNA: TGTGCTAGTGGATGGGACAGGGGGCTTGGCTACACCTTC. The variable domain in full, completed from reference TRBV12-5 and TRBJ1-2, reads DARVTQTPRHKVTEMGQEVTMRCQPILGHNTVFWYRQTMMQGLELLAYFRNRAPLDDSGMPKDRFSAEMPDATLATLKIQPSEPRDSAVYFCASGWDRGLGYTFGSGTRLTVV.

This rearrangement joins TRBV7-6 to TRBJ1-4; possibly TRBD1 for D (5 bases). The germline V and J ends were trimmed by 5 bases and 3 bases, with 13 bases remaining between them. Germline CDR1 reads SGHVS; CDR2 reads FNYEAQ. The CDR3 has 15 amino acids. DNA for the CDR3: TGTGCCAGCAGCCCAACAGGAAACCCTAATGAAAAACTGTTTTTT. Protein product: CASSPTGNPNEKLFF.

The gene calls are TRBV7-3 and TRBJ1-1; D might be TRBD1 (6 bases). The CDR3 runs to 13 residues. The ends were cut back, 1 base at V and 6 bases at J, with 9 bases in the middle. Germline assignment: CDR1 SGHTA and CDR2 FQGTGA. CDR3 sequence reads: CASSLSRGAEAFF. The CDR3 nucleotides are TGTGCCAGCAGCTTAAGCAGGGGCGCTGAAGCTTTCTTT.

CDR3 DNA: TGTGCCAGCAGCTTGTCGGTCTACGAGCAGTACTTC. Amino acid sequence: CASSLSVYEQYF. V and J are TRBV5-5 and TRBJ2-7; D remains unclear. The CDR3 length is 12 residues. Germline CDR1 SGHKS, CDR2 YYEKEE (reference sequence). V was trimmed by 1 base and J by 3 bases, leaving 5 bases between them.

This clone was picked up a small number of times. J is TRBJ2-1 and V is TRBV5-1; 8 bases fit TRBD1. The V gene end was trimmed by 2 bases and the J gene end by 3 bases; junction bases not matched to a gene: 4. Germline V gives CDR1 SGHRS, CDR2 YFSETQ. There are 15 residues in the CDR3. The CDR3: CASSFRDRFYNEQFF. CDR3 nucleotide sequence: TGCGCCAGCAGCTTCCGGGACAGGTTCTACAATGAGCAGTTCTTC.

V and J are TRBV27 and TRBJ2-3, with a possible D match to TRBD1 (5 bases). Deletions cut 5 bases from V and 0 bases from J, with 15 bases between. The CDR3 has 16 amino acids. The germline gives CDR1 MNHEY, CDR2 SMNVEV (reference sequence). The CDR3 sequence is CASSTGFYASTDTQYF. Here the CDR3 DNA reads TGTGCCAGCAGTACAGGCTTCTACGCTAGCACAGATACGCAGTATTTT.

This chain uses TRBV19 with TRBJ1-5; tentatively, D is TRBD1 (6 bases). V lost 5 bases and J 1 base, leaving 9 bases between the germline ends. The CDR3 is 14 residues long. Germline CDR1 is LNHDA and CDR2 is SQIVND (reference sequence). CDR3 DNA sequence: TGTGCCAGTAGTCGCAGGGGCAGCAATCAGCCCCAGCATTTT. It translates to CASSRRGSNQPQHF. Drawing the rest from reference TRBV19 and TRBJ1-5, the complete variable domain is DGGITQSPKYLFRKEGQNVTLSCEQNLNHDAMYWYRQDPGQGLRLIYYSQIVNDFQKGDIAEGYSVSREKKESFPLTVTSAQKNPTAFYLCASSRRGSNQPQHFGDGTRLSIL.

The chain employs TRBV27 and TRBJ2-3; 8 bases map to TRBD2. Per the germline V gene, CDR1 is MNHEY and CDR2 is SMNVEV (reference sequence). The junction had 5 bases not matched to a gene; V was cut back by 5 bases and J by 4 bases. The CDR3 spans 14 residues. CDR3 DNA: TGTGCCAGCAGTCCCCGGGGGGGGGCAGATACGCAGTATTTT. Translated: CASSPRGGADTQYF.

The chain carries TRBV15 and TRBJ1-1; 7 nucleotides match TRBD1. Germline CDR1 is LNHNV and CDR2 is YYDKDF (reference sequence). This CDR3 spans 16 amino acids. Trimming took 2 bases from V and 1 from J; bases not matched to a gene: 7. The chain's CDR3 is CATSRPGTAPNTEAFF. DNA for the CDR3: TGTGCCACCAGCAGACCCGGGACAGCCCCGAACACTGAAGCTTTCTTT. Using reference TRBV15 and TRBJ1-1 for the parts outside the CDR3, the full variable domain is DAMVIQNPRYQVTQFGKPVTLSCSQTLNHNVMYWYQQKSSQAPKLLFHYYDKDFNNEADTPDNFQSRRPNTSFCFLDIRSPGLGDTAMYLCATSRPGTAPNTEAFFGQGTRLTVV.

CDR3 sequence: CASSLGLTDGYGYTF. CDR3 nucleotides: TGTGCCAGCAGCTTGGGTTTGACAGACGGCTATGGCTACACCTTC. V and J are TRBV5-6 and TRBJ1-2, with D possibly being TRBD1 (5 bases). CDR1 is SGHDT and CDR2 is YYEEEE in the germline V gene. V was trimmed by 0 bases and J by 4 bases, leaving 13 bases between them. This CDR3 has 15 residues.

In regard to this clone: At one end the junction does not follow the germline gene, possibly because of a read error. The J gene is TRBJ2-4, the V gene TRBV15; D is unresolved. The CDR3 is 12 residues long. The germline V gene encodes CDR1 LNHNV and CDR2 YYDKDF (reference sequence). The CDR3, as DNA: TGTGCCACCAGCAGAGATGCGGCGGATCTGGAATTC. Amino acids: CATSRDAADLEF.

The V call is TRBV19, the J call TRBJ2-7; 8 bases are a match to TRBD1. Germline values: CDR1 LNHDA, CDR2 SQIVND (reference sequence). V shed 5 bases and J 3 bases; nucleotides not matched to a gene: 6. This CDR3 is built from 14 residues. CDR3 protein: CASSWGRGLYEQYF. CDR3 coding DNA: TGTGCCAGTAGTTGGGGCAGGGGGCTCTACGAGCAGTACTTC.

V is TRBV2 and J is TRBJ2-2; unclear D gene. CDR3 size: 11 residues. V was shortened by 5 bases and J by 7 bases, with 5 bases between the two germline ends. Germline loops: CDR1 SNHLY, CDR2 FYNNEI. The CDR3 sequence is CASSRLGELFF. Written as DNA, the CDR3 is TGTGCCAGCAGTCGACTCGGGGAGCTGTTTTTT.

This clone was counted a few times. The CDR3 region is CASRQGGGNQPQHF. The CDR3 DNA follows: TGTGCCAGCAGACAGGGTGGTGGCAATCAGCCCCAGCATTTT. The V call is TRBV6-6, the J call TRBJ1-5, with a tentative D call TRBD1 (6 bases). CDR3 length equals 14 residues. Germline lookup yields CDR1 MNHNY and CDR2 SVGAGI (reference sequence). Trimming cost V 6 bases and J 2 bases, with 11 bases left between them.

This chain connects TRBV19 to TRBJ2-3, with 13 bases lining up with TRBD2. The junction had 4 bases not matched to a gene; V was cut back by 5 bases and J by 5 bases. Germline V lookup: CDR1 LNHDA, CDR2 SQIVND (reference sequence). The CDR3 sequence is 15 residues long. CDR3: CASSWRTSGRDTQYF. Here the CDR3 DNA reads TGTGCCAGTAGTTGGAGGACTAGCGGGAGAGATACGCAGTATTTT.

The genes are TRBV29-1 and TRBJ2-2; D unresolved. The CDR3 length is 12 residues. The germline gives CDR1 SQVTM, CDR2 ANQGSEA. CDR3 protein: CSLRLETGELFF. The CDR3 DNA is TGCAGTCTGAGGCTGGAGACCGGGGAGCTGTTTTTT.